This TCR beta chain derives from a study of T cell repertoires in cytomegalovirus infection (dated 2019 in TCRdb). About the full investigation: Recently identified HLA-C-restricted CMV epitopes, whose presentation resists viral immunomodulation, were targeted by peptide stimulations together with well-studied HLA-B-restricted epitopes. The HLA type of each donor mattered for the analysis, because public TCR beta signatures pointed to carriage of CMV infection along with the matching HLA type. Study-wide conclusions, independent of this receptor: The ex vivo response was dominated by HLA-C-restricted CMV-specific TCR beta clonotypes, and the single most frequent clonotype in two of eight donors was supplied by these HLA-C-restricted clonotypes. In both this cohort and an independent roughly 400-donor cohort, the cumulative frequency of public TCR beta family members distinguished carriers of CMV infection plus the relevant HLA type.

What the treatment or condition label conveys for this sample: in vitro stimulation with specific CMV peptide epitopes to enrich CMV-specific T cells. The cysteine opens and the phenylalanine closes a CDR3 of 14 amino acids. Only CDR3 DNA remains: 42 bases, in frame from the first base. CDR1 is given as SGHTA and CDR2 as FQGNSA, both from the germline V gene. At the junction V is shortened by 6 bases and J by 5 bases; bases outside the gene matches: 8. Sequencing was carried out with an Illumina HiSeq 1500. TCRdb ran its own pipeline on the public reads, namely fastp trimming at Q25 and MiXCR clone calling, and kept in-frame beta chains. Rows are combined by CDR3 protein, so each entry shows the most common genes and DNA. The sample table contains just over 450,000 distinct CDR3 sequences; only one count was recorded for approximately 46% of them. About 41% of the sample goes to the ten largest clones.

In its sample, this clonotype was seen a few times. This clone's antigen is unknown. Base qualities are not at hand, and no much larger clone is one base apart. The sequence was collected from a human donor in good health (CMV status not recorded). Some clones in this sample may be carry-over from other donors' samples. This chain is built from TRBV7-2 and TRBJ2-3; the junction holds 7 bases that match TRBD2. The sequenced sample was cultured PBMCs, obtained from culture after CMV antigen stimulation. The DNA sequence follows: TGTGCCAGCAGATACCCGGGGGAGGGAGATACGCAGTATTTT. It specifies CASRYPGEGDTQYF.